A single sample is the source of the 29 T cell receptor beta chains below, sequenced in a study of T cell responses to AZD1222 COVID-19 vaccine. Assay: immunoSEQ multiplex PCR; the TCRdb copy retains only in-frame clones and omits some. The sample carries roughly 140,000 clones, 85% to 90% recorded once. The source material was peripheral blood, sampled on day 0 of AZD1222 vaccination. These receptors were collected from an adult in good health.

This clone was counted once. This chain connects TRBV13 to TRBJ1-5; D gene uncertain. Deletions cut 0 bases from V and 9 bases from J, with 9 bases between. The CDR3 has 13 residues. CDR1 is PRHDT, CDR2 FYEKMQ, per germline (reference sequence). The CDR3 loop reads CASSLGPPPPQHF. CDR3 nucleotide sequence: TGTGCCAGCAGCTTAGGTCCGCCACCGCCCCAGCATTTT.

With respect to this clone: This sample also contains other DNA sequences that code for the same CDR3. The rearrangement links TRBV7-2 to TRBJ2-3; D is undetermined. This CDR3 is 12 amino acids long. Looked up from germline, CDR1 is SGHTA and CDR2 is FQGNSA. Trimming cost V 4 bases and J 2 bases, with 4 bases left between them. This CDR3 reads CASSSFTDTQYF. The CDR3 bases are TGTGCCAGCAGCTCGTTCACAGATACGCAGTATTTT.

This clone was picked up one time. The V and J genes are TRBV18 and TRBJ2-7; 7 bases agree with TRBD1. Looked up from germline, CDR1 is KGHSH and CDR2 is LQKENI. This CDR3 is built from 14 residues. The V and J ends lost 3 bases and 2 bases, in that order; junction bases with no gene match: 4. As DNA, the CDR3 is TGTGCCAGCTCACCGGGGGACAGTACCTACGAGCAGTACTTC. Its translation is CASSPGDSTYEQYF.

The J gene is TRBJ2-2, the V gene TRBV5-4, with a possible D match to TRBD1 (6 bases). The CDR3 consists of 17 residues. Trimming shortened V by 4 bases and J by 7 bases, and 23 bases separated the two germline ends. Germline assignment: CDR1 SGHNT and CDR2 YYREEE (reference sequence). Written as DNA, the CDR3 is TGTGCCAGCAGCCCCACCCCGTTAACAGGGTTCGGCGGGGAGCTGTTTTTT. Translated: CASSPTPLTGFGGELFF.

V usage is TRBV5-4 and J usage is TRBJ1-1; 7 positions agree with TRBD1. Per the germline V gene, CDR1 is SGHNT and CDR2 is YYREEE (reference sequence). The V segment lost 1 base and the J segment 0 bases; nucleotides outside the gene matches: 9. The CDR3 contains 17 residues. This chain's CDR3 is CASSLTGQGGMNTEAFF. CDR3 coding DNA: TGTGCCAGCAGCTTGACTGGGCAGGGGGGAATGAACACTGAAGCTTTCTTT.

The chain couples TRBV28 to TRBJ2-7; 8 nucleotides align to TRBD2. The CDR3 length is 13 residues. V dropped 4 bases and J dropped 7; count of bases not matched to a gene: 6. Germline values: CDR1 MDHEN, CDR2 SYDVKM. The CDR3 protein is CASSSGGFGEQYF. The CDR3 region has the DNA TGTGCCAGCAGTTCGGGGGGGTTCGGAGAGCAGTACTTC.

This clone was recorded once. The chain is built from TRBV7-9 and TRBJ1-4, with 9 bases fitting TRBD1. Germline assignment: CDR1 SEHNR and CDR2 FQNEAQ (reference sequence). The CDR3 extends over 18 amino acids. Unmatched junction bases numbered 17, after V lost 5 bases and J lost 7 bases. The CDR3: CASSRTGGALRRGEKLFF. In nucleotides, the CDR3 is TGTGCCAGCAGCCGTACAGGGGGCGCGTTGAGGAGGGGTGAAAAACTGTTTTTT.

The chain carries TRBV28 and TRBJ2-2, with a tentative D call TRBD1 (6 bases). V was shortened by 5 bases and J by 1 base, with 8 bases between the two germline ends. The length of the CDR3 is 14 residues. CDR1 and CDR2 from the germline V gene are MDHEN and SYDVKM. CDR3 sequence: CASSPTGNTGELFF. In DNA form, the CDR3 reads TGTGCCAGCAGTCCGACAGGGAACACCGGGGAGCTGTTTTTT. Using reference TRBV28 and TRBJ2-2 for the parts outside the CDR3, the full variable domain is DVKVTQSSRYLVKRTGEKVFLECVQDMDHENMFWYRQDPGLGLRLIYFSYDVKMKEKGDIPEGYSVSREKKERFSLILESASTNQTSMYLCASSPTGNTGELFFGEGSRLTVL.

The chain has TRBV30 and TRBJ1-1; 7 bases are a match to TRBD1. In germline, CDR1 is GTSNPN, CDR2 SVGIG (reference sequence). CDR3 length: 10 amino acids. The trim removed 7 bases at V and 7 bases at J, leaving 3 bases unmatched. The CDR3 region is CASGQVEAFF. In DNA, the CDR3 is TGTGCCTCCGGACAGGTTGAAGCTTTCTTT. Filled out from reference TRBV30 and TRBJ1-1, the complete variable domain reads SQTIHQWPATLVQPVGSPLSLECTVEGTSNPNLYWYRQAAGRGLQLLFYSVGIGQISSEVPQNLSASRPQDRQFILSSKKLLLSDSGFYLCASGQVEAFFGQGTRLTVV.

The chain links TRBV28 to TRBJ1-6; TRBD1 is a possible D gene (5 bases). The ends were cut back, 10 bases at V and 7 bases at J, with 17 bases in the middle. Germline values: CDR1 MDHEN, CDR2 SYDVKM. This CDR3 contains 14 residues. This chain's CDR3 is CATTPQGRNSPLHF. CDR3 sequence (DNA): TGTGCCACCACCCCCCAGGGAAGAAATTCACCCCTCCACTTT.

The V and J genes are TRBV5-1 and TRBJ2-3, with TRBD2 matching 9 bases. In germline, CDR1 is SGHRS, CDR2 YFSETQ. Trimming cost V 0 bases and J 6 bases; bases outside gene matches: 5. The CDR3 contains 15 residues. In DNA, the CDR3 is TGCGCCAGCAGCTTGGCCCTAGCGGGATCTGATACGCAGTATTTT. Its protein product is CASSLALAGSDTQYF. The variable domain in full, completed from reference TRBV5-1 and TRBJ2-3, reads KAGVTQTPRYLIKTRGQQVTLSCSPISGHRSVSWYQQTPGQGLQFLFEYFSETQRNKGNFPGRFSGRQFSNSRSEMNVSTLELGDSALYLCASSLALAGSDTQYFGPGTRLTVL.

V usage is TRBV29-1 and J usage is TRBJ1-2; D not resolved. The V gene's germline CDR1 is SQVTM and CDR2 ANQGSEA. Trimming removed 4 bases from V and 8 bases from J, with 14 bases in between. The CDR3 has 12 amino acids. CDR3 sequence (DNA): TGCAGCGTTGGGCAGCGGTCGGAGGGCTACACCTTC. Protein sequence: CSVGQRSEGYTF.

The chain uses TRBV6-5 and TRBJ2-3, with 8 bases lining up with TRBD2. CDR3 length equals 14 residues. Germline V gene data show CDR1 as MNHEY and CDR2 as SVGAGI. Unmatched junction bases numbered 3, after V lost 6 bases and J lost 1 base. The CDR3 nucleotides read TGTGCCAGCAGCGGGGGGGTGGGCACAGATACGCAGTATTTT. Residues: CASSGGVGTDTQYF.

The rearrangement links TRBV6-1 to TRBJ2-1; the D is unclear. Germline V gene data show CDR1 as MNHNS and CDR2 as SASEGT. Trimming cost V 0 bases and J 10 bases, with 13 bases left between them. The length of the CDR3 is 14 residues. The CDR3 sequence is CASSEALGTREQFF. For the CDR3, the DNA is TGTGCCAGCAGTGAAGCTTTGGGCACGCGAGAGCAGTTCTTC.

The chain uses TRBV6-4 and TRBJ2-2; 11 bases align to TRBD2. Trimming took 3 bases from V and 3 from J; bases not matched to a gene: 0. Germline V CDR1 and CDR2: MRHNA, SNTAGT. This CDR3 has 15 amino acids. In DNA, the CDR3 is TGTGCCAGCAGTGAGGGACTAGCGGACACCGGGGAGCTGTTTTTT. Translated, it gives CASSEGLADTGELFF.

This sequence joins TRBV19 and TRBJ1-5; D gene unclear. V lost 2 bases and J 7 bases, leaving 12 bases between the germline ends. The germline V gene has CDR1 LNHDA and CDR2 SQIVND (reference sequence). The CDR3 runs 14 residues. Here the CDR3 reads CASSITEGSQPQHF. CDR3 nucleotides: TGTGCCAGTAGTATAACTGAGGGAAGCCAGCCCCAGCATTTT.

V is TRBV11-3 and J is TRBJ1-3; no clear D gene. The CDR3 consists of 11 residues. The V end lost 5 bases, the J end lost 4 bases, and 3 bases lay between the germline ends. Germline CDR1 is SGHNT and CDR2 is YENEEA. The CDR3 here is CASSEGNTIYF. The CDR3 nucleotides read TGTGCCAGCAGCGAAGGAAACACCATATATTTT.

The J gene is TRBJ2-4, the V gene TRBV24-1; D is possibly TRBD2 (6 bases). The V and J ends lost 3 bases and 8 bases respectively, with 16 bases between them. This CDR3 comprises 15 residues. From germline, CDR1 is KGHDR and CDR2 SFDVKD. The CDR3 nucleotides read TGTGCCACCAGTGATCCCAAGGGACTCGATTACATTCAGTACTTC. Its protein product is CATSDPKGLDYIQYF.

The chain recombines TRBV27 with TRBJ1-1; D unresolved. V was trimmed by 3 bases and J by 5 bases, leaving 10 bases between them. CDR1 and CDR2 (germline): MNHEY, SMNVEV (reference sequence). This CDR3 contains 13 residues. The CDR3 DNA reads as TGTGCCAGCAGTTTCTACCGTGATACTGAAGCTTTCTTT. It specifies CASSFYRDTEAFF.

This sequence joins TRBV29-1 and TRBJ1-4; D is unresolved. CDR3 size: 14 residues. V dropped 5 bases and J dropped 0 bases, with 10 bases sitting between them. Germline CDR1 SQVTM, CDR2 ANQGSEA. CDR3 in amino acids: CSVISKATNEKLFF. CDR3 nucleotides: TGCAGCGTTATATCAAAAGCAACTAATGAAAAACTGTTTTTT.

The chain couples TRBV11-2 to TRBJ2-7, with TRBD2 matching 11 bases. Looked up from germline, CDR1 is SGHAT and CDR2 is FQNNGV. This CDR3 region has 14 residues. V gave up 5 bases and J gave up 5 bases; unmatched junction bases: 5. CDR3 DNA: TGTGCCAGCAGCCCTAGCGGGAGGTTCGACGAGCAGTACTTC. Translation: CASSPSGRFDEQYF.

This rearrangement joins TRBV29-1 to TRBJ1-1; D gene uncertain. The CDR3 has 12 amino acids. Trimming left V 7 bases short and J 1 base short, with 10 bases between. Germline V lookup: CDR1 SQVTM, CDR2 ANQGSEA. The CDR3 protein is CSAKPGNTEAFF. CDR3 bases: TGCAGCGCTAAGCCAGGGAACACTGAAGCTTTCTTT.

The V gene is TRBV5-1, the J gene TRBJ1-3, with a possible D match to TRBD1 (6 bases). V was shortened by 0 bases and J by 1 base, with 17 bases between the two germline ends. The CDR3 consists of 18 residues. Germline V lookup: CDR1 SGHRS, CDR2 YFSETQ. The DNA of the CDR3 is TGCGCCAGCAGCTTGGTCTCAGGGACACGAGGGTCTGGAAACACCATATATTTT. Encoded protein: CASSLVSGTRGSGNTIYF.

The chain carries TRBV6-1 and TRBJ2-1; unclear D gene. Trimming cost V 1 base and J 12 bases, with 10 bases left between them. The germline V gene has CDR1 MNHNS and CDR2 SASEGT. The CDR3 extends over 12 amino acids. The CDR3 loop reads CASSEVQQRQFF. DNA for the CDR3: TGTGCCAGCAGTGAAGTACAACAGCGGCAGTTCTTC.

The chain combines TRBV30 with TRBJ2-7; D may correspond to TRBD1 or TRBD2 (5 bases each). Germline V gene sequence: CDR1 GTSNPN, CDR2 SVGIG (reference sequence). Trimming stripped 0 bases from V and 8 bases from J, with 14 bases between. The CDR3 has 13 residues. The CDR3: CAWSVGTGFQQYF. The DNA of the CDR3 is TGTGCCTGGAGTGTAGGGACGGGTTTTCAGCAGTACTTC.

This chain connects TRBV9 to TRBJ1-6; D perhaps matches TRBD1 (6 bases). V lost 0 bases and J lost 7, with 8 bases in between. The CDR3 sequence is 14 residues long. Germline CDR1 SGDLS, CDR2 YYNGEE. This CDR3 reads CASSVGDINSPLHF. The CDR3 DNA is TGTGCCAGCAGCGTAGGGGACATAAATTCACCCCTCCACTTT.

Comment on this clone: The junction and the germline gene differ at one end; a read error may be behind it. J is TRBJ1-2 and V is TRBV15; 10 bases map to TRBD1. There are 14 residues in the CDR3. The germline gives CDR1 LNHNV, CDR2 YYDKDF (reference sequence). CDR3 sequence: CATSRRDRGYDYTF. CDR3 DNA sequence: TGTGCCACCAGCAGGAGGGACAGGGGATATGACTACACCTTC.

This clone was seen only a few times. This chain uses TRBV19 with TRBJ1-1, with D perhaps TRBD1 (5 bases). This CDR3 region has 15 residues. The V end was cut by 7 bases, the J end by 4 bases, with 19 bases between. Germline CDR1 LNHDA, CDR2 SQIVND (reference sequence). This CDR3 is CASKIGQGMGTEAFF. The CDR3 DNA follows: TGTGCCAGTAAGATAGGTCAGGGCATGGGCACTGAAGCTTTCTTT.

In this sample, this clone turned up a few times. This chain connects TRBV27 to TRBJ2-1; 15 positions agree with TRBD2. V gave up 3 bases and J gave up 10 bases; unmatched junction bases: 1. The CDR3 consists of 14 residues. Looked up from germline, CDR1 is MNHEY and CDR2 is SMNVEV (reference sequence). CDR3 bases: TGTGCCAGCAGTTTTGGGACTAGCGGGAGGGAGCAGTTCTTC. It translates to CASSFGTSGREQFF.